The entry that follows covers one T cell receptor (beta chain) sequence. Its target is unknown. This sample stems from a study of cytomegalovirus exposure and HLA in healthy donors. Regarding the study as a whole: Later analysis identified 17,000 or so TCR beta sequences associated with HLA alleles, using a false discovery rate threshold of 0.05. A later look showed TCR association rates differing by HLA locus, highest for DRB1 and lowest for HLA-C. Later findings reportedly placed an Asian-associated ancestry cluster below the roughly 690-donor mean for N-insertions. Being indistinguishable, some V segments were excluded, TRBV6-2 and TRBV6-3 among them.

Trimming took 1 base from V and 6 from J; bases not matched to a gene: 2. The CDR3 has 15 amino acids. CDR1 and CDR2 (germline): SGHRS, YFSETQ. The PCR employed 60 Vbeta primers together with 13 Jbeta primers. Method: immunoSEQ multiplex PCR; TCRdb's copy keeps in-frame clones and lacks some. Of roughly 78,000 clones in the sample, about 60% were seen once. Sequenced input: PBMCs. The receptor was isolated from a man aged 25 to 40 in good health and CMV-seropositive. The gene calls are TRBV5-1 and TRBJ2-2; 11 positions agree with TRBD2. CDR3 DNA sequence: TGCGCCAGCAGCTTGCAGGGACTAGCGGCCGGGGAGCTGTTTTTT. This translates into CASSLQGLAAGELFF.